The clone carrying this T cell receptor (beta chain) was observed a single time. Its antigen is undetermined. The data belong to a study of T-cell memory formation after mild COVID-19. Study-level points and caveats: Certain responding clones were present in pre-infection memory, suggesting participation of cross-reactive memory. Clones contracting day 15 to 85 were balanced CD4/CD8; later expanders leaned CD4+. Mainly in CM and EM were contracting CD4+ clones; CD8+ were in EMRA.

Using constant-segment primers, 5'RACE produced TCR alpha and TCR beta cDNA libraries carrying sample barcodes and UMIs. TCRdb ran MiXCR on the 5' RACE reads and lists one entry per CDR3 protein. Here the sample spans approximately 300,000 distinct CDR3 sequences, approximately 19% being singletons. The sequenced sample consisted of PBMCs or a T cell subset sorted from them (not recorded which). The clonotype originates from a man aged 18-30 years who had mild COVID-19 (a few samples of this study predate the infection). Cell type and time point are not known.

The DNA of the CDR3 is TGTGCCAGCAGCTGGACGGGACAGGCGAACACCGGGGAGCTGTTTTTT. Translation gives CASSWTGQANTGELFF. V is TRBV7-2 and J is TRBJ2-2; 8 positions agree with TRBD1. The CDR3 is made up of 16 amino acids. V was clipped by 4 bases and J by 0 bases; unmatched bases: 4. CDR1 SGHTA and CDR2 FQGNSA come from the germline V gene.